Each of the 17 T cell receptor beta chains below was sequenced from the same sample in a study. TCRdb itself ran the RT-PCR reads through MiXCR, one entry per CDR3 protein. The sample yields hundreds of thousands of distinct CDR3 sequences, 12% to 15% seen once. The sequenced material came from memory CD4+ T cells from blood. Receptors were obtained from a female donor in good health, serving as a healthy control.

This clonotype was counted many times. The CDR3 spells CASNLRGFGGYTF. For the CDR3, the DNA is TGTGCCAGCAACCTCAGGGGGTTTGGGGGCTACACCTTC. The chain is built from TRBV12-3 or TRBV12-4 and TRBJ1-2; 7 positions agree with TRBD1. V lost 7 bases to trimming and J lost 8 bases; unmatched junction nucleotides: 10. The CDR3 is made up of 13 amino acids.

This clonotype was seen more than once but under ten times. V is TRBV5-5 and J is TRBJ1-2, with D maybe TRBD1 (6 bases). The CDR3 runs to 14 residues. CDR1 and CDR2 from the germline V gene are SGHKS and YYEKEE (reference sequence). The V and J ends lost 5 bases and 5 bases respectively, with 16 bases between them. CDR3 amino acids: CASRLSQGRYGYTF. The CDR3 DNA reads TGTGCCAGCAGGCTTTCTCAGGGGAGGTATGGCTACACCTTC.

The sample holds many counts of this clonotype. The chain is built from TRBV20-1 and TRBJ2-1; TRBD1 or TRBD2 may be the D gene (5 bases each). The CDR3 totals 12 residues. The V and J ends lost 6 bases and 8 bases respectively, with 14 bases between them. Germline V gene data show CDR1 as DFQATT and CDR2 as SNEGSKA (reference sequence). CDR3 DNA sequence: TGCAGTGCCCCTACTAGGGGCGATGAGCAGTTCTTC. It translates to CSAPTRGDEQFF.

The sample holds many counts of this clonotype. The chain is built from TRBV6-2 or TRBV6-3 and TRBJ1-1; perhaps TRBD1 as D (5 bases). The germline V gene encodes CDR1 MNHEY and CDR2 SVGEGT. The CDR3 totals 15 residues. Trimming pared 10 bases from V and 4 bases from J, leaving 22 bases between. The CDR3 sequence is CATTGRGGEGTEAFF. In DNA, the CDR3 is TGTGCCACCACAGGCCGGGGAGGAGAAGGCACTGAAGCTTTCTTT.

This clonotype occurred a few times. This chain uses TRBV5-1 with TRBJ1-1; a weak D match, TRBD1 (5 bases). Germline values: CDR1 SGHRS, CDR2 YFSETQ. This CDR3 region has 15 residues. V lost 9 bases and J 1 base, leaving 19 bases between the germline ends. CDR3 bases: TGCGCCACAGGGCAGGGTCAAACAGCGAACACTGAAGCTTTCTTT. Translated: CATGQGQTANTEAFF.

V is TRBV7-6 and J is TRBJ1-1; tentative D call: TRBD1 (5 bases). Germline-derived CDR1 and CDR2 are SGHVS and FNYEAQ. The germline V and J ends were trimmed by 0 bases and 4 bases, with 9 bases remaining between them. CDR3 length: 14 amino acids. The CDR3 reads CASSLAGDGTEAFF. The CDR3 coding sequence is TGTGCCAGCAGCTTAGCGGGGGACGGCACTGAAGCTTTCTTT.

This chain joins TRBV11-1 and TRBJ2-2; no definite D call. CDR3 length: 14 residues. Trimming cost V 6 bases and J 4 bases, with 12 bases left between them. The germline CDR1 and CDR2 sequences are SGHAT and FQDESV (reference sequence). Written as DNA, the CDR3 is TGTGCCAGCAGAACTATTAGCATCACCGGGGAGCTGTTTTTT. Translating it yields CASRTISITGELFF.

This clonotype was counted a few times. The chain combines TRBV6-1 with TRBJ1-1; D gene ambiguous. This CDR3 has 13 residues. Trimming stripped 3 bases from V and 11 bases from J, with 16 bases between. The germline V gene has CDR1 MNHNS and CDR2 SASEGT. CDR3 in DNA: TGTGCCAGCAGTGAGGTCGCAAACCTTCTGGCTTTCTTT. Translating gives CASSEVANLLAFF.

The chain joins TRBV20-1 to TRBJ2-3, with TRBD2 matching 12 bases. The germline CDR1 and CDR2 sequences are DFQATT and SNEGSKA (reference sequence). The CDR3 has 17 residues. Trimming at V came to 5 bases and at J to 1 base, leaving 10 bases not matched to a gene. CDR3 amino acids: CSAHKLAGGGGTDTQYF. Written as DNA, the CDR3 is TGCAGTGCTCATAAACTAGCGGGAGGAGGCGGCACAGATACGCAGTATTTT.

The table lists this clonotype with a few counts. This chain uses TRBV29-1 with TRBJ2-3; TRBD2 is a possible D gene (7 bases). CDR1 SQVTM and CDR2 ANQGSEA come from the germline V gene. The CDR3 has 14 residues. V lost 1 base and J 2 bases, leaving 10 bases between the germline ends. CDR3 bases: TGCAGCGTTGAAGGGGGGGGCGACACAGATACGCAGTATTTT. Protein product: CSVEGGGDTDTQYF.

The chain joins TRBV20-1 to TRBJ1-2; the D gene is possibly TRBD1 (6 bases). The CDR3 is 16 residues long. Germline values: CDR1 DFQATT, CDR2 SNEGSKA (reference sequence). V was clipped by 0 bases and J by 0 bases, with 14 bases between them. This chain's CDR3 is CSAREGGGATNYGYTF. In nucleotides, the CDR3 is TGCAGTGCTAGAGAAGGGGGAGGGGCTACTAACTATGGCTACACCTTC.

V is TRBV5-1 and J is TRBJ1-4; D gene ambiguous. V dropped 0 bases and J dropped 8 bases, with 11 bases sitting between them. Germline V gives CDR1 SGHRS, CDR2 YFSETQ. The CDR3 covers 14 residues. The CDR3 region has the DNA TGCGCCAGCAGCTTGGAGGGATCTGGGGAAAAACTGTTTTTT. Its translation: CASSLEGSGEKLFF.

The chain recombines TRBV9 with TRBJ2-7, with D unresolved. CDR3 length: 14 residues. Germline lookup yields CDR1 SGDLS and CDR2 YYNGEE. Trimming took 4 bases from V and 3 from J, leaving 14 bases between them. CDR3 DNA sequence: TGTGCCAGCAGCAAAGTGGCTGGGGACTACGAGCAGTACTTC. This codes for CASSKVAGDYEQYF.

This clonotype was found a few times. The J gene is TRBJ2-3, the V gene TRBV24-1; D might be TRBD2 (6 bases). The germline V gene has CDR1 KGHDR and CDR2 SFDVKD. V lost 9 bases and J lost 4, with 10 bases in between. The CDR3 covers 12 residues. The CDR3 reads CATGGIPDTQYF. CDR3 in DNA: TGTGCCACCGGGGGGATCCCAGATACGCAGTATTTT.

The sample holds many counts of this clonotype. The CDR3 sequence: CASSSDLDNEQFF. The CDR3 DNA is TGTGCCAGCAGTTCGGACCTCGACAATGAGCAGTTCTTC. The rearrangement joins TRBV27 to TRBJ2-1; D is uncertain. Germline lookup yields CDR1 MNHEY and CDR2 SMNVEV (reference sequence). The CDR3 has 13 residues. Between the trimmed V and J ends, which lost 4 bases and 5 bases, there was a span of 9 bases.

This clonotype has at least ten counts. The CDR3 loop reads CASREWSTEAFF. The DNA of the CDR3 is TGTGCCAGTCGGGAGTGGAGCACTGAAGCTTTCTTT. This chain links TRBV12-3 or TRBV12-4 with TRBJ1-1; D not resolved. Trimming removed 9 bases from V and 4 bases from J, with 12 bases in between. This CDR3 is 12 amino acids long.

The chain couples TRBV28 to TRBJ2-1; TRBD2 matches 7 bases. The CDR3 contains 13 residues. Looked up from germline, CDR1 is MDHEN and CDR2 is SYDVKM. The trim removed 7 bases at V and 5 bases at J, leaving 5 bases unmatched. CDR3 sequence (DNA): TGTGCCAGCATTCGGGCGGGGGACAATGAGCAGTTCTTC. This translates into CASIRAGDNEQFF.